Each of the 30 T cell receptor beta chains below was sequenced from the same sample in a study of spatial heterogeneity in lung cancer. The time point: blood at routine non-recurrence follow-up after resection. Whole RNA, isolated from tumor, nontumor lung or frozen PBMC, was sequenced without prior sorting. TCRdb recomputed calls from the 5' RACE reads with MiXCR, one row per CDR3 protein. The sample shows about 52,000 distinct CDR3 sequences, roughly 7.4% of them seen only once. The specimen was PBMCs, collected at follow-up. Receptors were obtained from a female donor with early-stage non-small cell lung cancer.

This clonotype was seen repeatedly, ten times or more. The rearrangement uses TRBV12-3 or TRBV12-4 and TRBJ2-1; 8 bases are a match to TRBD2. V shed 3 bases, J shed 8 bases, and the junction held 18 bases outside the gene matches. The CDR3 consists of 18 residues. This chain's CDR3 is CASSFPPGRGGRVDEQFF. The CDR3 bases are TGTGCCAGCAGTTTCCCCCCCGGGAGGGGTGGACGAGTCGATGAGCAGTTCTTC.

A few counts support this clonotype. CDR3 protein: CASSRSLGGFADTQYF. The CDR3 DNA follows: TGTGCCAGCAGTCGAAGTCTCGGGGGGTTTGCCGATACGCAGTATTTT. The chain has TRBV28 and TRBJ2-3; TRBD2 agrees at 7 bases. V was clipped by 5 bases and J by 6 bases; unmatched bases: 14. Germline V lookup: CDR1 MDHEN, CDR2 SYDVKM. The CDR3 is 16 residues long.

This clonotype was seen repeatedly, ten times or more. V usage is TRBV7-9 and J usage is TRBJ1-1, with D maybe TRBD1 (6 bases). Trimming pared 7 bases from V and 1 base from J, leaving 13 bases between. The V gene's germline CDR1 is SEHNR and CDR2 FQNEAQ (reference sequence). The CDR3 length is 14 residues. The CDR3 DNA reads as TGTGCCAGCAACCCAGGGGTCACGAACACTGAAGCTTTCTTT. Translated: CASNPGVTNTEAFF.

This clonotype has a handful of counts. This chain joins TRBV28 and TRBJ1-4; D call uncertain. This CDR3 comprises 15 residues. In germline, CDR1 is MDHEN, CDR2 SYDVKM. V dropped 5 bases and J dropped 2 bases, with 12 bases sitting between them. CDR3: CASSGVYGTNEKLFF. Here the CDR3 DNA reads TGTGCCAGCAGTGGAGTGTACGGTACTAATGAAAAACTGTTTTTT.

In this sample, this clonotype turned up many times. V is TRBV5-5 and J is TRBJ1-2, with 7 bases lining up with TRBD1. This CDR3 is built from 15 residues. The germline gives CDR1 SGHKS, CDR2 YYEKEE (reference sequence). J lost 4 bases, V lost 2 bases, and 8 bases had no gene match. CDR3 nucleotide sequence: TGTGCCAGCAGCTTCCGGGAGACAGGGCTCTATGGCTACACCTTC. Its translation is CASSFRETGLYGYTF.

There are many counts of this clonotype. The CDR3 is CSARYSGGSPVETQYF. CDR3 nucleotide sequence: TGCAGTGCTAGATATAGCGGGGGGAGCCCGGTGGAGACCCAGTACTTC. This sequence joins TRBV20-1 and TRBJ2-5, with 10 nucleotides matching TRBD2. This CDR3 is 16 amino acids long. CDR1 DFQATT and CDR2 SNEGSKA come from the germline V gene (reference sequence). Unmatched junction bases numbered 11, after V lost 2 bases and J lost 5 bases.

The V gene is TRBV20-1, the J gene TRBJ2-2, with TRBD1 identical over 7 bases. CDR1 and CDR2 (germline): DFQATT, SNEGSKA (reference sequence). The V and J ends lost 4 bases and 7 bases, in that order; junction bases with no gene match: 9. The CDR3 contains 14 residues. CDR3 protein: CSATPTGLGGELFF. The CDR3 nucleotides read TGCAGTGCTACCCCGACAGGGCTCGGCGGGGAGCTGTTTTTT.

This clonotype appeared a few times. The chain carries TRBV7-2 and TRBJ2-5; D uncertain. Germline V CDR1 and CDR2: SGHTA, FQGNSA. Trimming left V 3 bases short and J 1 base short, with 9 bases between. The CDR3 has 14 residues. The CDR3 loop reads CASSFQVIQETQYF. DNA of the CDR3: TGTGCCAGCAGCTTCCAGGTGATCCAAGAGACCCAGTACTTC. Based on the CDR3 plus reference TRBV7-2 and TRBJ2-5, the full variable domain is GAGVSQSPSNKVTEKGKDVELRCDPISGHTALYWYRQSLGQGLEFLIYFQGNSAPDKSGLPSDRFSAERTGGSVSTLTIQRTQQEDSAVYLCASSFQVIQETQYFGPGTRLLVL.

This clonotype was picked up many times. The chain employs TRBV29-1 and TRBJ1-5; no clear D. Germline V gene data show CDR1 as SQVTM and CDR2 as ANQGSEA. Trimming took 4 bases from V and 0 from J, leaving 7 bases between them. The CDR3 length is 13 residues. The CDR3 here is CSVVWHSNQPQHF. Written as DNA, the CDR3 is TGCAGCGTTGTCTGGCATAGCAATCAGCCCCAGCATTTT.

This clonotype was detected ten times or more. The J gene is TRBJ2-5, the V gene TRBV7-2; 8 nucleotides agree with TRBD2. The CDR3 has 15 residues. V shed 5 bases, J shed 6 bases, and the junction held 11 bases outside the gene matches. CDR1 and CDR2 (germline): SGHTA, FQGNSA. CDR3 loop: CASSQGTSGEKTQYF. The CDR3 coding sequence is TGTGCCAGCAGCCAGGGGACTAGTGGGGAGAAGACCCAGTACTTC.

This clonotype was detected only a few times. The J gene is TRBJ1-2, the V gene TRBV7-9, with D tentatively TRBD1 (6 bases). Germline loops: CDR1 SEHNR, CDR2 FQNEAQ (reference sequence). The CDR3 is 14 residues long. V was shortened by 0 bases and J by 8 bases, with 13 bases between the two germline ends. CDR3 in amino acids: CASSLAPGDYGYTF. The CDR3 region has the DNA TGTGCCAGCAGCTTAGCCCCAGGGGATTACGGCTACACCTTC.

This clonotype occurred many times. The chain uses TRBV2 and TRBJ1-1; D is perhaps TRBD1 (5 bases). The germline V gene has CDR1 SNHLY and CDR2 FYNNEI. The V end lost 10 bases, the J end lost 0 bases, and 12 bases lay between the germline ends. There are 13 residues in the CDR3. The CDR3 spells CATGTLMNTEAFF. DNA for the CDR3: TGTGCCACCGGGACTCTTATGAACACTGAAGCTTTCTTT.

This chain connects TRBV6-5 to TRBJ2-3; no definite D call. CDR3 length: 13 amino acids. Germline loops: CDR1 MNHEY, CDR2 SVGAGI. V was pared by 7 bases and J by 0 bases, with 8 bases between. The CDR3 reads CASKRDSTDTQYF. The CDR3 DNA reads TGTGCCAGCAAGCGCGACAGCACAGATACGCAGTATTTT.

This clonotype was counted a few times. This chain uses TRBV5-1 with TRBJ1-5; 7 bases map to TRBD1. Trimming took 0 bases from V and 7 from J; bases not matched to a gene: 7. The CDR3 has 15 amino acids. Per the germline V gene, CDR1 is SGHRS and CDR2 is YFSETQ. CDR3 bases: TGCGCCAGCAGCTTGGCCCCGACAGGGTCCCAGCCCCAGCATTTT. It yields the protein CASSLAPTGSQPQHF.

Concerning this clonotype: This clone may be a read error of a much larger clone one base away. V usage is TRBV5-1 and J usage is TRBJ2-1; the D is unclear. Germline V lookup: CDR1 SGHRS, CDR2 YFSETQ. This CDR3 is 14 amino acids long. Trimming cost V 4 bases and J 13 bases, with 21 bases left between them. The CDR3 region is CASSRPTALGDQFF. CDR3 coding DNA: TGCGCCAGCAGCCGGCCCACAGCTTTAGGCGATCAGTTCTTC.

There are many counts of this clonotype. The V and J genes are TRBV5-6 and TRBJ2-2, with D perhaps TRBD1 (5 bases). This CDR3 contains 16 residues. The germline gives CDR1 SGHDT, CDR2 YYEEEE. V was cut by 6 bases and J by 7 bases, with 22 bases left in between. The CDR3 coding sequence is TGTGCCAGCACCCCGCCCCCTAGGGGAACGGTCGGGGAGCTGTTTTTT. Translating gives CASTPPPRGTVGELFF. Complete variable domain (other parts from reference TRBV5-6 and TRBJ2-2): DAGVTQSPTHLIKTRGQQVTLRCSPKSGHDTVSWYQQALGQGPQFIFQYYEEEERQRGNFPDRFSGHQFPNYSSELNVNALLLGDSALYLCASTPPPRGTVGELFFGEGSRLTVL.

The chain links TRBV6-5 to TRBJ2-7; TRBD1 matches at 7 bases. The CDR3 runs 12 residues. The germline gives CDR1 MNHEY, CDR2 SVGAGI. The J segment lost 4 bases and the V segment lost 6 bases, leaving 3 bases of the junction unmatched. The chain's CDR3 is CASRTGSYEQYF. In DNA form, the CDR3 reads TGTGCCAGCAGGACAGGGTCTTACGAGCAGTACTTC.

CDR3: CASSLGPINQPQHF. For the CDR3, the DNA is TGTGCCAGCAGCTTGGGACCTATCAATCAGCCCCAGCATTTT. This chain connects TRBV5-6 to TRBJ1-5; D uncertain. The CDR3 has 14 amino acids. Trimming removed 0 bases from V and 3 bases from J, with 7 bases in between. Germline V CDR1 and CDR2: SGHDT, YYEEEE.

This clonotype was picked up many times. The chain employs TRBV15 and TRBJ1-1, with D perhaps matching TRBD1 (5 bases). CDR3 length: 13 amino acids. The ends were cut back, 6 bases at V and 4 bases at J, with 12 bases in the middle. Germline V gene lookup returns CDR1 LNHNV and CDR2 YYDKDF (reference sequence). The CDR3, as DNA: TGTGCCACCAGTCCGTTTGGGGGCACTGAAGCTTTCTTT. Translating it yields CATSPFGGTEAFF.

The genes are TRBV2 and TRBJ1-2; 7 bases map to TRBD1. Germline lookup yields CDR1 SNHLY and CDR2 FYNNEI. The CDR3 runs 14 residues. With 6 bases clipped from V and 3 bases from J, the junction kept 7 bases outside the gene matches. CDR3 residues: CASRNRGGYYGYTF. Here the CDR3 DNA reads TGTGCCAGCAGAAACAGGGGTGGCTACTATGGCTACACCTTC.

The table lists this clonotype with a few counts. The chain combines TRBV19 with TRBJ2-6, with unresolved D. CDR1 is LNHDA, CDR2 SQIVND, per germline (reference sequence). Trimming took 7 bases from V and 2 from J, leaving 3 bases between them. The CDR3 has 12 amino acids. CDR3 coding DNA: TGTGCCAGTACCCCTGGGGCCAACGTCCTGACTTTC. This encodes CASTPGANVLTF.

This chain uses TRBV30 with TRBJ1-3, with unresolved D. V dropped 3 bases and J dropped 0 bases, with 12 bases sitting between them. Germline loops: CDR1 GTSNPN, CDR2 SVGIG (reference sequence). This CDR3 has 15 amino acids. CDR3 sequence reads: CAWRGGILSGNTIYF. CDR3 bases: TGTGCCTGGAGAGGCGGGATACTCTCTGGAAACACCATATATTTT.

As concerns this clonotype: Just one base apart from a much larger clone, this may be a read error. The genes are TRBV13 and TRBJ2-3, with 8 bases matching TRBD1. V was pared by 5 bases and J by 4 bases, with 8 bases of the junction left unmatched. The CDR3 consists of 15 residues. The germline CDR1 and CDR2 sequences are PRHDT and FYEKMQ (reference sequence). The CDR3 sequence is CASSLTGVGADTQYF. The CDR3 bases are TGTGCCAGCAGCCTGACAGGGGTAGGGGCAGATACGCAGTATTTT.

The V and J genes are TRBV28 and TRBJ2-7; D may be TRBD1 (5 bases). The CDR3 runs 15 residues. CDR1 MDHEN and CDR2 SYDVKM come from the germline V gene. Trimming removed 1 base at V and 7 bases at J, with 17 bases between. Here the CDR3 reads CASSLLGIGAREQYF. The CDR3 DNA follows: TGTGCCAGCAGTTTATTAGGGATAGGGGCGAGGGAGCAGTACTTC. Drawing the rest from reference TRBV28 and TRBJ2-7, the complete variable domain is DVKVTQSSRYLVKRTGEKVFLECVQDMDHENMFWYRQDPGLGLRLIYFSYDVKMKEKGDIPEGYSVSREKKERFSLILESASTNQTSMYLCASSLLGIGAREQYFGPGTRLTVT.

The sample holds many counts of this clonotype. The chain is built from TRBV2 and TRBJ1-2; no clear D gene. This CDR3 spans 13 amino acids. Trimming took 10 bases from V and 3 from J, leaving 15 bases between them. Germline V CDR1 and CDR2: SNHLY, FYNNEI. The chain's CDR3 is CAIIQREDYGYTF. The CDR3 bases are TGTGCCATCATACAGCGGGAGGACTATGGCTACACCTTC.

This clonotype was seen many times. The chain couples TRBV5-1 to TRBJ2-3; no reliable D call. The V gene lost 0 bases and the J gene lost 6 bases, with 5 bases spanning the gap. The CDR3 has 12 amino acids. The germline V gene encodes CDR1 SGHRS and CDR2 YFSETQ. CDR3 bases: TGCGCCAGCAGCTTGGATTTTGATACGCAGTATTTT. As protein: CASSLDFDTQYF.

This clonotype has only a few counts. The chain combines TRBV5-1 with TRBJ2-2; TRBD1 is a possible D gene (6 bases). The CDR3 is made up of 16 amino acids. Germline V lookup: CDR1 SGHRS, CDR2 YFSETQ. V lost 5 bases to trimming and J lost 1 base, with 15 bases between them. CDR3 sequence reads: CASSLYGQLNTGELFF. The DNA of the CDR3 is TGCGCCAGCAGTTTGTATGGACAGCTGAACACCGGGGAGCTGTTTTTT.

This clonotype was recorded at least ten times. The V gene is TRBV30, the J gene TRBJ1-1; D remains ambiguous. This CDR3 is 12 amino acids long. V lost 1 base and J 0 bases, leaving 3 bases between the germline ends. CDR1 is GTSNPN, CDR2 SVGIG, per germline (reference sequence). The CDR3 DNA sequence: TGTGCCTGGAGTGGGATGAACACTGAAGCTTTCTTT. It encodes CAWSGMNTEAFF.

This clonotype was counted at least ten times. The chain is built from TRBV2 and TRBJ1-3, with D perhaps matching TRBD1 (5 bases). This CDR3 is 14 amino acids long. Deletions cut 4 bases from V and 2 bases from J, with 9 bases between. In germline, CDR1 is SNHLY, CDR2 FYNNEI. CDR3 in amino acids: CASSGGGPGNTIYF. Here the CDR3 DNA reads TGTGCCAGCAGTGGGGGCGGGCCTGGAAACACCATATATTTT.

The V call is TRBV20-1, the J call TRBJ2-3; 10 nucleotides match TRBD2. The CDR3 is 15 amino acids. The V gene's germline CDR1 is DFQATT and CDR2 SNEGSKA (reference sequence). CDR3 in DNA: TGCAGCGCCAGGACTAGCGGAATCCCCACAGATACGCAGTATTTT. It yields the protein CSARTSGIPTDTQYF.